This TCR beta chain was identified in a study of T cell responses to AZD1222 COVID-19 vaccine. Some clones are missing from TCRdb's copy, which holds only in-frame ones; the method was immunoSEQ multiplex PCR. The table includes about 120,000 clones, 85% to 90% detected once. V shed 0 bases and J shed 2 bases, with 6 bases lying between them. CDR1 is SGDLS and CDR2 is YYNGEE in the germline V gene. The CDR3 runs to 14 residues. On this clone itself: Its target is unknown.

Study-level results: Across the whole spike, CD4 TCRs peaked at regions 160-218 and 743-854. Donor demographics were predominantly white British with a female majority; clonal diversity may be underestimated. Nearly half of spike-specific TCRs reportedly go after variant regions that carry no mutations.

The specimen was peripheral blood, collected on day 0 of AZD1222 vaccination. The chain couples TRBV9 to TRBJ1-3; D possibly corresponds to TRBD1 (5 bases). This clonotype originated in an adult in good health. The CDR3 DNA follows: TGTGCCAGCAGCGTAGTGGACACTGGAAACACCATATATTTT. It is translated as CASSVVDTGNTIYF.